Listed below are T cell receptor beta chains from one sample, sequenced in a study of cytomegalovirus exposure and HLA in healthy donors. Method: immunoSEQ multiplex PCR; TCRdb's copy keeps in-frame clones and lacks some. The repertoire holds 100,000 or so clones, under 85% seen once, with approximately 2.1% in the top ten. Sequenced: PBMCs. These receptors were collected from a woman aged 35 to 49 in good health and CMV-seronegative. The CDR3 runs from the conserved cysteine through the conserved F or W. A D gene is named only where the DNA matches it firmly. For some rows the clone size is stated as once, few or many, or as a class when expanded; others skip it.

>once|TRBD1|TRBJ1-2|TRBV19
CASSRGGQGAFTHYGYTF
TGTGCCAGTAGCCGAGGGGGACAGGGGGCTTTCACCCACTATGGCTACACCTTC
>NA|NA|TRBJ2-1|TRBV5-1
CASSSRTEMGNEQFF
TGCGCCAGCAGCTCCAGGACAGAAATGGGCAATGAGCAGTTCTTC
>NA|TRBD2|TRBJ2-5|TRBV6-6
CASSPGLASQETQYF
TGTGCCAGCAGTCCGGGACTAGCGAGCCAAGAGACCCAGTACTTC
>NA|NA|TRBJ2-2|TRBV7-9
CASSLDLGGTGELFF
TGTGCCAGCAGCTTAGACCTAGGGGGCACCGGGGAGCTGTTTTTT
>NA|NA|TRBJ1-2|TRBV6-6
CASSSAGGSNYGYTF
TGTGCCAGCAGTTCGGCAGGAGGTTCTAACTATGGCTACACCTTC
>NA|TRBD1|TRBJ2-5|TRBV5-4
CASSLQGAWETQYF
TGTGCCAGCAGCTTACAGGGGGCCTGGGAGACCCAGTACTTC
>NA|TRBD2|TRBJ2-7|TRBV6-1
CASTPLGRVYEQYF
TGTGCCAGCACCCCCTTGGGGAGGGTTTACGAGCAGTACTTC
>NA|NA|TRBJ2-5|TRBV19
CASSTPGLETQYF
TGTGCCAGTAGTACTCCAGGGCTTGAGACCCAGTACTTC
>NA|TRBD1|TRBJ2-5|TRBV5-1
CASSFQGAEETQYF
TGCGCCAGCAGCTTCCAGGGGGCTGAGGAGACCCAGTACTTC
>NA|TRBD1|TRBJ2-7|TRBV9
CASSVVGDRGYEQYF
TGTGCCAGCAGCGTAGTAGGGGACAGGGGCTACGAGCAGTACTTC
>NA|TRBD2|TRBJ2-1|TRBV28
CASSPLTSGSPYEQFF
TGTGCCAGCAGCCCTCTGACTAGCGGGAGTCCCTATGAGCAGTTCTTC
>few|TRBD2|TRBJ2-7|TRBV10-2
CASRTGTSGNYEQYF
TGCGCCAGCAGGACCGGGACTAGCGGCAACTACGAGCAGTACTTC
>NA|TRBD1|TRBJ1-2|TRBV13
CASSPGQGSVYGYTF
TGTGCCAGCAGCCCGGGACAGGGAAGCGTCTATGGCTACACCTTC
>NA|TRBD1|TRBJ1-1|TRBV19
CASRSGQGNTEAFF
TGTGCCAGTAGGAGCGGACAGGGGAACACTGAAGCTTTCTTT
>NA|NA|TRBJ1-2|TRBV15
CATSRGLQLYGYTF
TGTGCCACCAGCAGGGGACTCCAACTCTATGGCTACACCTTC
>NA|NA|TRBJ2-5|TRBV28
CASLPGREETQYF
TGTGCCAGCCTACCGGGGAGAGAAGAGACCCAGTACTTC
>NA|NA|TRBJ2-5|TRBV12-5
CASGLVLGRMAETQYF
TGTGCTAGTGGTTTGGTACTCGGGAGAATGGCGGAGACCCAGTACTTC
>few|TRBD2|TRBJ2-1|TRBV14
CASSHLVLAGVYNEQFF
TGTGCCAGCAGCCATCTCGTACTAGCGGGAGTTTACAATGAGCAGTTCTTC
>NA|NA|TRBJ2-2|TRBV6-1
CASSWTPPGELFF
TGTGCCAGCAGTTGGACTCCCCCCGGGGAGCTGTTTTTT
>few|NA|TRBJ1-2|TRBV28
CASVQAGRSVYGYTF
TGTGCCAGCGTCCAGGCGGGGAGATCCGTCTATGGCTACACCTTC
>few|TRBD2|TRBJ2-5|TRBV30
CAWSSGFSGGTGETQYF
TGTGCCTGGAGTTCTGGGTTTAGCGGGGGGACGGGCGAGACCCAGTACTTC
>once|NA|TRBJ2-2|TRBV5-1
CASSLVQGNTGELFF
TGCGCCAGCAGCTTGGTCCAGGGTAACACCGGGGAGCTGTTTTTT
>NA|TRBD2|TRBJ2-3|TRBV12-5
CASGLGLAGDSDTQYF
TGTGCTAGTGGTTTGGGGCTAGCGGGAGACTCAGATACGCAGTATTTT
>NA|TRBD2|TRBJ2-1|TRBV27
CASSLWGLAGDHEQFF
TGTGCCAGCAGTTTATGGGGACTAGCGGGGGACCATGAGCAGTTCTTC
>NA|TRBD2|TRBJ2-3|TRBV2
CASRGVSGRAVLDTQYF
TGTGCCAGCAGAGGGGTTAGCGGGAGGGCCGTTTTGGATACGCAGTATTTT
>NA|TRBD1|TRBJ1-1|TRBV6-6
CASSYTRPGGGEAFF
TGTGCCAGCAGTTACACACGCCCAGGGGGCGGTGAAGCTTTCTTT
>NA|TRBD1|TRBJ1-1|TRBV2
CASTAQGKLTEAFF
TGTGCCAGCACCGCACAGGGGAAGCTCACTGAAGCTTTCTTT
>once|NA|TRBJ2-5|TRBV30
CAYLAGYQETQYF
TGTGCCTACCTAGCTGGGTACCAAGAGACCCAGTACTTC
>once|TRBD2|TRBJ2-7|TRBV7-2
CASSYTSGGSYEQYF
TGTGCCAGCAGCTACACTAGCGGGGGCTCCTACGAGCAGTACTTC
>NA|NA|TRBJ2-5|TRBV7-9
CASSLGDSGVQETQYF
TGTGCCAGCAGCTTAGGCGACTCGGGGGTCCAAGAGACCCAGTACTTC
>few|NA|TRBJ2-7|TRBV29-1
CSVGPGLPYEQYF
TGCAGCGTTGGACCTGGACTTCCCTACGAGCAGTACTTC
>few|TRBD1|TRBJ1-2|TRBV4-3
CASSQGTGGGGYGYTF
TGCGCCAGCAGCCAAGGCACAGGGGGCGGCGGCTATGGCTACACCTTC
>NA|NA|TRBJ1-2|TRBV5-1
CASSLAPTDNYGYTF
TGCGCCAGCAGCTTGGCCCCGACAGACAACTATGGCTACACCTTC
>NA|NA|TRBJ2-6|TRBV11-1
CASSLSGVLTF
TGTGCCAGCAGCTTAAGCGGCGTCCTGACTTTC
>NA|TRBD1|TRBJ2-5|TRBV28
CASRYTPGQGQETQYF
TGTGCCAGCAGATACACCCCGGGACAGGGTCAAGAGACCCAGTACTTC
>NA|TRBD1|TRBJ2-5|TRBV5-6
CASSFRDRQETQYF
TGTGCCAGCAGCTTTCGGGACAGACAAGAGACCCAGTACTTC
>once|NA|TRBJ1-1|TRBV4-3
CASSQGGTEGKPFF
TGCGCCAGCAGCCAAGGCGGTACGGAGGGGAAGCCTTTCTTT
>NA|NA|TRBJ2-2|TRBV19
CASSYKGLGAAGELFF
TGTGCCAGTAGCTACAAGGGGTTGGGTGCAGCCGGGGAGCTGTTTTTT
>NA|NA|TRBJ2-3|TRBV19
CASSIDSTDTQYF
TGTGCCAGTAGTATTGACTCCACAGATACGCAGTATTTT
>few|TRBD1|TRBJ1-2|TRBV6-1
CASDPDRVKSGYTF
TGTGCCAGCGACCCTGACAGGGTGAAGTCGGGCTACACCTTC